The 18 T cell receptor beta chains presented below share a single source sample, sequenced in a study of blood T cell repertoires in COVID-19. Assay: immunoSEQ multiplex PCR; the TCRdb copy retains only in-frame clones and omits some. The table shows about 140,000 clones, with about 86% occurring only once. Source material: peripheral blood. Receptors were obtained from an older woman with acute or convalescent COVID-19.

The rearrangement uses TRBV5-1 and TRBJ2-1; 13 positions agree with TRBD2. The CDR3 extends over 16 amino acids. V lost 1 base to trimming and J lost 6 bases; unmatched junction nucleotides: 4. Germline V gene data show CDR1 as SGHRS and CDR2 as YFSETQ. Written as DNA, the CDR3 is TGCGCCAGCAGCTTGATGACTAGCGGGGGGACCAATGAGCAGTTCTTC. This sequence encodes CASSLMTSGGTNEQFF.

The chain couples TRBV7-8 to TRBJ2-7, with D perhaps matching TRBD1 (7 bases). Trimming removed 4 bases at V and 6 bases at J, with 13 bases between. Looked up from germline, CDR1 is SGHVS and CDR2 is FQNEAQ. The CDR3 sequence is 13 residues long. CDR3 in DNA: TGTGCCAGCAGCTCTCGACAGGGAGGCGAGCAGTACTTC. Translation: CASSSRQGGEQYF.

V gene TRBV19 combines with J gene TRBJ2-2; D unresolved. CDR1 LNHDA and CDR2 SQIVND come from the germline V gene (reference sequence). This CDR3 region has 15 residues. V was pared by 6 bases and J by 1 base, with 12 bases between. The CDR3 protein is CASRSVLGNTGELFF. The CDR3 DNA reads as TGTGCCAGTAGGTCTGTTCTAGGGAACACCGGGGAGCTGTTTTTT.

This clone has ten or more counts. The chain joins TRBV5-4 to TRBJ1-2, with 7 bases that match TRBD1. Germline V gene sequence: CDR1 SGHNT, CDR2 YYREEE (reference sequence). This CDR3 comprises 14 residues. Trimming cost V 4 bases and J 3 bases; bases outside gene matches: 6. This CDR3 is CASSHGQVDYGYTF. The CDR3 DNA reads TGTGCCAGCAGCCACGGACAGGTCGACTATGGCTACACCTTC.

The V call is TRBV7-6, the J call TRBJ1-5, with 7 bases that match TRBD1. CDR3 length: 15 residues. CDR1 is SGHVS and CDR2 is FNYEAQ in the germline V gene. V lost 0 bases and J lost 4; bases outside the gene matches: 3. CDR3 sequence reads: CASSLAKGANQPQHF. The CDR3 DNA sequence: TGTGCCAGCAGCTTAGCCAAGGGGGCGAATCAGCCCCAGCATTTT.

This sequence joins TRBV6-5 and TRBJ2-7; possibly TRBD2 for D (6 bases). The CDR3 loop spans 14 amino acids. Per germline, CDR1 MNHEY and CDR2 SVGAGI. V shed 3 bases and J shed 3 bases, with 12 bases lying between them. Here the CDR3 reads CASSYSGRFYEQYF. In DNA, the CDR3 is TGTGCCAGCAGTTATAGTGGGAGGTTCTACGAGCAGTACTTC.

V is TRBV9 and J is TRBJ1-5; TRBD1 matches 8 bases. The CDR3 is made up of 12 amino acids. Germline V CDR1 and CDR2: SGDLS, YYNGEE. V gave up 5 bases and J gave up 9 bases; unmatched junction bases: 4. The CDR3 here is CASSLGTGPQHF. The CDR3 DNA reads as TGTGCCAGCAGTCTAGGGACAGGGCCCCAGCATTTT. Full variable domain (outside the CDR3, taken from reference TRBV9 and TRBJ1-5): DSGVTQTPKHLITATGQRVTLRCSPRSGDLSVYWYQQSLDQGLQFLIQYYNGEERAKGNILERFSAQQFPDLHSELNLSSLELGDSALYFCASSLGTGPQHFGDGTRLSIL.

The chain links TRBV2 to TRBJ2-5, with a weak D call TRBD2 (7 bases). The V gene lost 6 bases and the J gene lost 1 base, with 15 bases spanning the gap. From germline, CDR1 is SNHLY and CDR2 FYNNEI. The CDR3 is 15 residues long. CDR3: CASRFDGGRQETQYF. CDR3 bases: TGTGCCAGCAGGTTTGACGGGGGGCGCCAAGAGACCCAGTACTTC.

V gene TRBV11-3 combines with J gene TRBJ1-2; D may be TRBD1 (6 bases). Germline CDR1 and CDR2: SGHNT and YENEEA. The CDR3 length is 15 residues. V was cut by 5 bases and J by 2 bases, with 15 bases left in between. The CDR3, as DNA: TGTGCCAGCAGCCCCGGGCCTCAGGGGAACTATGGCTACACCTTC. The encoded protein is CASSPGPQGNYGYTF.

This clone has more than one count but fewer than ten. The V gene is TRBV7-9, the J gene TRBJ1-4; D remains ambiguous. V was cut by 4 bases and J by 13 bases, with 13 bases left in between. This CDR3 has 12 amino acids. Germline loops: CDR1 SEHNR, CDR2 FQNEAQ (reference sequence). The CDR3 DNA reads TGTGCCAGCAGCTCCGACGCGGGGTTACTGTTTTTT. It encodes CASSSDAGLLFF.

This sequence joins TRBV6-5 and TRBJ1-1, with 9 bases aligning to TRBD1. Germline CDR1 is MNHEY and CDR2 is SVGAGI. Germline trimming cut 5 bases from V and 6 bases from J; bases unmatched to any gene: 7. The CDR3 totals 14 residues. The CDR3 DNA is TGTGCCAGCAGTACAGGGGGCTTGGGTGCTGAAGCTTTCTTT. Protein sequence: CASSTGGLGAEAFF.

CDR3 region: CASSSNSNTEAFF. CDR3 bases: TGTGCCAGCAGTTCCAATTCGAACACTGAAGCTTTCTTT. This chain uses TRBV27 with TRBJ1-1; D gene unclear. There are 13 residues in the CDR3. The V end lost 4 bases, the J end lost 1 base, and 7 bases lay between the germline ends. Germline CDR1 reads MNHEY; CDR2 reads SMNVEV (reference sequence).

This clone was observed a single time. V usage is TRBV7-9 and J usage is TRBJ1-6, with 9 bases aligning to TRBD1. The CDR3 loop spans 17 amino acids. V shed 5 bases, J shed 5 bases, and the junction held 10 bases outside the gene matches. CDR1 is SEHNR, CDR2 FQNEAQ, per germline (reference sequence). The CDR3 protein is CASSARPGQGNNSPLHF. The CDR3 bases are TGTGCCAGCAGCGCTCGCCCGGGACAGGGAAATAATTCACCCCTCCACTTT.

The chain employs TRBV6-5 and TRBJ1-5; TRBD1 matches 8 bases. The CDR3 length is 12 residues. Germline CDR1 is MNHEY and CDR2 is SVGAGI. V trimming: 7 bases; J trimming: 6 bases; junction bases outside the gene matches: 2. The CDR3 is CASTGGPQPQHF. The CDR3 DNA reads as TGTGCCAGCACAGGGGGCCCTCAGCCCCAGCATTTT.

In regard to this clone: An end of the junction does not agree with germline; a read error may underlie this. The J gene is TRBJ1-5, the V gene TRBV6-1; D possibly corresponds to TRBD1 (5 bases). This CDR3 is 13 amino acids long. Germline V gene data show CDR1 as MNHNS and CDR2 as SASEGT. The DNA for the CDR3 is TGTGCCAGCTGTGATCGTAAGGGGCAGCCCCAGCATTTT. Its translation is CASCDRKGQPQHF.

V and J are TRBV5-8 and TRBJ2-7; perhaps TRBD2 as D (6 bases). V was trimmed by 2 bases and J by 3 bases, leaving 9 bases between them. The CDR3 has 13 residues. Germline-derived CDR1 and CDR2 are SGHTS and YDEGEE. CDR3: CASSFSEGYEQYF. As DNA, the CDR3 is TGTGCCAGCAGCTTTTCGGAGGGCTACGAGCAGTACTTC.

In its sample, this clone was seen once. The chain has TRBV19 and TRBJ2-5; TRBD2 is a possible D gene (5 bases). Trimming shortened V by 7 bases and J by 1 base, and 10 bases separated the two germline ends. In germline, CDR1 is LNHDA, CDR2 SQIVND (reference sequence). The CDR3 extends over 13 amino acids. This chain's CDR3 is CASTASSQETQYF. In DNA, the CDR3 is TGTGCCAGTACTGCTAGCTCCCAAGAGACCCAGTACTTC.

The chain couples TRBV4-3 to TRBJ2-1, with D perhaps matching TRBD2 (6 bases). The CDR3 consists of 17 residues. Per germline, CDR1 LGHNA and CDR2 YSLEER. The V end was cut by 3 bases, the J end by 0 bases, with 15 bases between. The DNA of the CDR3 is TGCGCCAGCAGCCAGAAACCGGGAGCGAGCTCCTACAATGAGCAGTTCTTC. Residues: CASSQKPGASSYNEQFF.